The 6 T cell receptor beta chains reported below all come from one sample, sequenced in a study of CD8 T cells in ankylosing spondylitis. TCRdb re-called the 5' RACE reads through MiXCR, storing one row per CDR3 protein. Of tens of thousands of distinct CDR3 sequences in the sample, roughly 5% were seen once. The sequenced sample was blood, either unsorted or a sorted T cell fraction (not recorded which). The receptors originated from a female donor with ankylosing spondylitis or in good health (not recorded which).

This clonotype came up many times. V gene TRBV9 combines with J gene TRBJ2-5, with 9 bases aligning to TRBD2. V dropped 0 bases and J dropped 0; count of bases not matched to a gene: 3. CDR1 and CDR2 from the germline V gene are SGDLS and YYNGEE. This CDR3 has 16 residues. CDR3 nucleotide sequence: TGTGCCAGCAGCGTAGGAGCGGGGGGCTACCAAGAGACCCAGTACTTC. It translates to CASSVGAGGYQETQYF.

This clonotype was observed many times. This chain connects TRBV9 to TRBJ1-4; 9 nucleotides line up with TRBD1. This CDR3 comprises 15 residues. Germline V gene lookup returns CDR1 SGDLS and CDR2 YYNGEE. The junction had 5 bases not matched to a gene; V was cut back by 4 bases and J by 4 bases. The CDR3 here is CASSPRQGDNEKLFF. For the CDR3, the DNA is TGTGCCAGCAGCCCCCGACAGGGGGATAATGAAAAACTGTTTTTT.

This clonotype was counted many times. V usage is TRBV9 and J usage is TRBJ2-1; 10 bases align to TRBD2. The V gene's germline CDR1 is SGDLS and CDR2 YYNGEE. V shed 2 bases and J 9 bases; nucleotides not matched to a gene: 8. CDR3 length equals 15 residues. CDR3 sequence (DNA): TGTGCCAGCAGCGTGAGCGGGGGGGCCTTTGGTGAGCAGTTCTTC. It codes for CASSVSGGAFGEQFF.

This clonotype has a handful of counts. J is TRBJ1-2 and V is TRBV9; D is unclear. Between the trimmed V and J ends, which lost 0 bases and 2 bases, there was a span of 11 bases. Germline CDR1 reads SGDLS; CDR2 reads YYNGEE. CDR3 length: 15 amino acids. The CDR3 protein is CASSVVAVQNYGYTF. The CDR3 nucleotides read TGTGCCAGCAGCGTAGTTGCGGTACAAAACTATGGCTACACCTTC.

This sequence joins TRBV9 and TRBJ2-7; D possibly matches TRBD1 or TRBD2 (6 bases each). V lost 0 bases to trimming and J lost 2 bases, with 15 bases between them. The CDR3 runs to 16 residues. CDR1 and CDR2 (germline): SGDLS, YYNGEE. For the CDR3, the DNA is TGTGCCAGCAGCGTAGACGGTGGGGGGCTAACCTACGAGCAGTACTTC. Protein sequence: CASSVDGGGLTYEQYF.

This clonotype was observed at least ten times. The chain couples TRBV9 to TRBJ2-7; 7 bases align to TRBD1. Germline CDR1 SGDLS, CDR2 YYNGEE. The V segment lost 0 bases and the J segment 4 bases; nucleotides outside the gene matches: 7. The CDR3 is 15 residues long. The CDR3 region is CASSVDPQGRYEQYF. Here the CDR3 DNA reads TGTGCCAGCAGCGTAGACCCACAGGGGCGGTACGAGCAGTACTTC.